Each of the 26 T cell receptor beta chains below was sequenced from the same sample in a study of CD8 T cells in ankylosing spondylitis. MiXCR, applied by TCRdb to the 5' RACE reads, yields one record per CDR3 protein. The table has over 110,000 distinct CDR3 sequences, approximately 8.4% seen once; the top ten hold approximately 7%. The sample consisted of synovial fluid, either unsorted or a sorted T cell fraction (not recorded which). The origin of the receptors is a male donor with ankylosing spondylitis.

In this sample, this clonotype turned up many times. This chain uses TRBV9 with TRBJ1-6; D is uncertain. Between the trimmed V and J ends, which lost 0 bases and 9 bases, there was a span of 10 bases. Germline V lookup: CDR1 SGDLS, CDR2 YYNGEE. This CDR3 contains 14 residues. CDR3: CASSVAGGVSPLHF. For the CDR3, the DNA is TGTGCCAGCAGCGTAGCTGGCGGGGTTTCACCCCTCCACTTT.

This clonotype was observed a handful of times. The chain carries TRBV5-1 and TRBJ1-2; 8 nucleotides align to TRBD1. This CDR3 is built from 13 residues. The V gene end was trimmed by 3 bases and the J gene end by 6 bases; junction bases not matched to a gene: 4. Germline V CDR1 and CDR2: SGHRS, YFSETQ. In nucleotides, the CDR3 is TGCGCCAGCAGCTCGGGGGGACAGGATGGCTACACCTTC. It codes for CASSSGGQDGYTF.

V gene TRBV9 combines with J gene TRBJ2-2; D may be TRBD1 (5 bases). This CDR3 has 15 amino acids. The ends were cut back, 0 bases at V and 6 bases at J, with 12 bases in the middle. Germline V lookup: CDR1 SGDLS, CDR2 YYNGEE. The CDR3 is CASSVGGLRPGELFF. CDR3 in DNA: TGTGCCAGCAGCGTAGGGGGCCTGCGCCCCGGGGAGCTGTTTTTT.

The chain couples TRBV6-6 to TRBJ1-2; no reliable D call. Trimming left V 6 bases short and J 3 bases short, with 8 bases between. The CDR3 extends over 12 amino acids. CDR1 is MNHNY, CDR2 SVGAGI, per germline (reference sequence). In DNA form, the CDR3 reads TGTGCCAGCAGGGCGGCGGACTATGGCTACACCTTC. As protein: CASRAADYGYTF.

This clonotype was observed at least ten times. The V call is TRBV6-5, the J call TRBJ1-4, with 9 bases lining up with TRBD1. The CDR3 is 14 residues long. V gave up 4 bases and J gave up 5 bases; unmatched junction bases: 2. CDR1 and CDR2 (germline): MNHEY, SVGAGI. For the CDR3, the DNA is TGTGCCAGCAGTTCGGGACAGGGCAATGAAAAACTGTTTTTT. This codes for CASSSGQGNEKLFF.

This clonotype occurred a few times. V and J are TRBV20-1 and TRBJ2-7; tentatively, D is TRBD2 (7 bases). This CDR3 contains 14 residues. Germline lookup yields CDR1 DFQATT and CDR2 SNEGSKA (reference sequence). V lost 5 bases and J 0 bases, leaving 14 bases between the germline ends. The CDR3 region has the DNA TGCAGTGCTGGGGGGGCGTCCAGCTCCTACGAGCAGTACTTC. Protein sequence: CSAGGASSSYEQYF.

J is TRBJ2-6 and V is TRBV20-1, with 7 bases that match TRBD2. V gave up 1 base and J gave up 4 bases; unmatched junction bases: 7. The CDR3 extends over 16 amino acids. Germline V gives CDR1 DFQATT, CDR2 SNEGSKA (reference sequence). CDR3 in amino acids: CSARAPSGGGANVLTF. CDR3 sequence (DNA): TGCAGTGCTAGAGCCCCCTCGGGGGGAGGGGCCAACGTCCTGACTTTC.

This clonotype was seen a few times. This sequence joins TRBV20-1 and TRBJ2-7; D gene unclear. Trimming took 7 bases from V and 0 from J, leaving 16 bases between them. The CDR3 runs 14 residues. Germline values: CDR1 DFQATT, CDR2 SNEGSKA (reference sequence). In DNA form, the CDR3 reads TGCAGTGTGGAGACGCAGCCGTCCTCCTACGAGCAGTACTTC. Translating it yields CSVETQPSSYEQYF.

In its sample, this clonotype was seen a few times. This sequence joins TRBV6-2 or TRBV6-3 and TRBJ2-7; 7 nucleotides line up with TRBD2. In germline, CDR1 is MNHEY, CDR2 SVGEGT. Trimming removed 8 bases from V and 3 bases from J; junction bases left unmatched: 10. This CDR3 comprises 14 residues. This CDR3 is CASRASGPDYEQYF. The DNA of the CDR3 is TGTGCCAGCCGGGCTAGCGGACCCGACTACGAGCAGTACTTC.

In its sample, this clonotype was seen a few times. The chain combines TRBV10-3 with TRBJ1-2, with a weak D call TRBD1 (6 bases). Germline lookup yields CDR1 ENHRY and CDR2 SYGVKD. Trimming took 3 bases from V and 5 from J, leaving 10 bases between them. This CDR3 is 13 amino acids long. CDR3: CAISDFGQYGYTF. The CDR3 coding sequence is TGTGCCATCAGTGATTTCGGACAGTATGGCTACACCTTC.

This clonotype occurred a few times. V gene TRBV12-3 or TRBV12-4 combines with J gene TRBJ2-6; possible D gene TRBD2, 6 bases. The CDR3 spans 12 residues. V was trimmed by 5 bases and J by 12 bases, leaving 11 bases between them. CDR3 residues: CASSPGTAVLTF. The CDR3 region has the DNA TGTGCCAGCAGTCCCGGGACTGCCGTCCTGACTTTC.

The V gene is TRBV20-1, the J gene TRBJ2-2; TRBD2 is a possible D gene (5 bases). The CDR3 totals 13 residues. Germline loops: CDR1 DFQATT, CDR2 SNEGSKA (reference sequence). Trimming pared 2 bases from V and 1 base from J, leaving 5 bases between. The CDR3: CSARRENTGELFF. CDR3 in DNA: TGCAGTGCTAGACGGGAGAACACCGGGGAGCTGTTTTTT.

CDR3 region: CASSSSGGGAAEKLFF. The CDR3 DNA reads TGTGCCAGCAGCTCCTCAGGGGGGGGCGCAGCTGAAAAACTGTTTTTT. The genes are TRBV28 and TRBJ1-4, with TRBD1 identical over 7 bases. Per germline, CDR1 MDHEN and CDR2 SYDVKM. The CDR3 extends over 16 amino acids. Losses at the gene ends were 6 bases for V and 7 bases for J; bases not matched to a gene: 14.

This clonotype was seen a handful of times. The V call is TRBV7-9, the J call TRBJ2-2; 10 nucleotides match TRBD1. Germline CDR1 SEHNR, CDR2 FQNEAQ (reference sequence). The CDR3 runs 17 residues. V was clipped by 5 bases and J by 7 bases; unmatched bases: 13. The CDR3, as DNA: TGTGCCAGCAGCCAGACCCGGGACAGGGGATATGGCGGGGAGCTGTTTTTT. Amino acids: CASSQTRDRGYGGELFF.

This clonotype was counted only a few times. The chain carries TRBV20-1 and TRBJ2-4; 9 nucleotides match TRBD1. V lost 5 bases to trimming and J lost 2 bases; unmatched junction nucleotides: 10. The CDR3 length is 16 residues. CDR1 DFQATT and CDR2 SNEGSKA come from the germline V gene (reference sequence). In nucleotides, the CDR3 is TGCAGTGCTGGAACAACAGGGGGCGATACCAAAAACATTCAGTACTTC. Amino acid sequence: CSAGTTGGDTKNIQYF.

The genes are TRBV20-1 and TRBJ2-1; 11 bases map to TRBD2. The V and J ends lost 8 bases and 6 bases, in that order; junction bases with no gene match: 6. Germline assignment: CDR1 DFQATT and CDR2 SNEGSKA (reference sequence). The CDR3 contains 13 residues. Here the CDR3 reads CSPISGRVNEQFF. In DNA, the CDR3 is TGCAGTCCGATTAGCGGGAGGGTCAATGAGCAGTTCTTC.

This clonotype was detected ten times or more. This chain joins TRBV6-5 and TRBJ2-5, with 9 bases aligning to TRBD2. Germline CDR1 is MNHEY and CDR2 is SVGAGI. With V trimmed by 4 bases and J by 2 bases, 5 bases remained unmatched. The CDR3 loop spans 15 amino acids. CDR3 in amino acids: CASSFRTSAQETQYF. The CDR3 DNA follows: TGTGCCAGCAGTTTCCGGACTAGCGCGCAAGAGACCCAGTACTTC.

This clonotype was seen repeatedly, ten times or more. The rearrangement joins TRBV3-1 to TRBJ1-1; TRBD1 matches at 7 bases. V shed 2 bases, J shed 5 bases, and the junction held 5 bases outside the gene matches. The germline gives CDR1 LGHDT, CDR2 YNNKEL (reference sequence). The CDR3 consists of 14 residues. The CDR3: CASSQRGHGTEAFF. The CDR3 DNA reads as TGTGCCAGCAGCCAAAGGGGGCACGGGACTGAAGCTTTCTTT.

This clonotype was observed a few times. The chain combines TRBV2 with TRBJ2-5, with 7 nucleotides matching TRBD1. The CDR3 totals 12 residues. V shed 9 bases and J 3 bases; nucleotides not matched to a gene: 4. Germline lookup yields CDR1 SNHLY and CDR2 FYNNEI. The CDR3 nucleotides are TGTGCCAGTACCGGGACAGAAGAGACCCAGTACTTC. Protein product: CASTGTEETQYF.

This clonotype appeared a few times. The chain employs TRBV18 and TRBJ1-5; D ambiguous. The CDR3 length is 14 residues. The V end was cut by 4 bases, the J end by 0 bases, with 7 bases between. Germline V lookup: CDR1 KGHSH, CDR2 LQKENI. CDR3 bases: TGTGCCAGCTCACATTGGTATAGCAATCAGCCCCAGCATTTT. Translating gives CASSHWYSNQPQHF.

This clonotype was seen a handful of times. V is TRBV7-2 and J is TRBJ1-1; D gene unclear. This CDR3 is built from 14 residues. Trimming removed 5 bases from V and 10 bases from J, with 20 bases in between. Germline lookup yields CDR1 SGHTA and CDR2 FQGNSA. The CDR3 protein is CASSVAREEPGAFF. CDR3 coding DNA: TGTGCCAGCAGCGTGGCCCGGGAGGAACCGGGAGCTTTCTTT.

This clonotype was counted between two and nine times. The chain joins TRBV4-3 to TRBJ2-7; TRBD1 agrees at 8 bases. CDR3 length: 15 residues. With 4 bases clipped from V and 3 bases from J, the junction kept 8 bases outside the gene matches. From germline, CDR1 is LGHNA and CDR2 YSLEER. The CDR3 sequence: CASSRGSGQGYEQYF. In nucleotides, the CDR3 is TGCGCCAGCAGCCGGGGATCTGGACAGGGCTACGAGCAGTACTTC.

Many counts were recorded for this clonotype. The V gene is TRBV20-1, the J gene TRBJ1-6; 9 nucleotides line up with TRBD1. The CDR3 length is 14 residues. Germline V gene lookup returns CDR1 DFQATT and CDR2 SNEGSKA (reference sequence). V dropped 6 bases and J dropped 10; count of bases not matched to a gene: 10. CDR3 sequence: CSAHGDRELSPLHF. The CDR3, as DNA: TGCAGTGCGCATGGGGACAGGGAACTGTCACCCCTCCACTTT.

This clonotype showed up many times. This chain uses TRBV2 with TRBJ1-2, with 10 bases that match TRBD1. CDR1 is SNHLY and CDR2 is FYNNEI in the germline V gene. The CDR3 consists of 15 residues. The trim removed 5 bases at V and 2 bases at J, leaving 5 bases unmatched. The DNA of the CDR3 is TGTGCCAGCAGTAGTTCGGGACAGGGGAACTATGGCTACACCTTC. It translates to CASSSSGQGNYGYTF. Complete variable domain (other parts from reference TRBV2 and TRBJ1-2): EPEVTQTPSHQVTQMGQEVILRCVPISNHLYFYWYRQILGQKVEFLVSFYNNEISEKSEIFDDQFSVERPDGSNFTLKIRSTKLEDSAMYFCASSSSGQGNYGYTFGSGTRLTVV.

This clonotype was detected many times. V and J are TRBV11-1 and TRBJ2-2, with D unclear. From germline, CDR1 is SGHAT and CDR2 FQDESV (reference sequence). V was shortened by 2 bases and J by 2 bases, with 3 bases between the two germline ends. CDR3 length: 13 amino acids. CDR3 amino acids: CASSLINTGELFF. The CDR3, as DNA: TGTGCCAGCAGCTTAATTAACACCGGGGAGCTGTTTTTT.

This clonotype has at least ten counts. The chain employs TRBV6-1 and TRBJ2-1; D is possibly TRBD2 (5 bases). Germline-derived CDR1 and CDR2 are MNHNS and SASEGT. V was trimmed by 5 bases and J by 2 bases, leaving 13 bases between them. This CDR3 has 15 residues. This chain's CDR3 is CASSRDAGTYNEQFF. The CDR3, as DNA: TGTGCCAGCAGTCGTGACGCCGGGACCTACAATGAGCAGTTCTTC.